This T cell receptor (beta chain) was recorded in a study of CD8 T cells in ankylosing spondylitis. V was clipped by 1 base and J by 5 bases, with 18 bases between them. Germline V CDR1 and CDR2: SGHTA, FQGNSA. CDR3 length equals 17 residues. This clonotype was seen repeatedly, ten times or more. TCRdb re-called the 5' RACE reads through MiXCR, storing one row per CDR3 protein. There are more than 150,000 distinct CDR3 sequences in the sample; roughly 18% occur only once, and around 4.5% lies in the top ten. Specimen: blood, either unsorted or a sorted T cell fraction (not recorded which). The source of this sequence is a male donor under 30 with ankylosing spondylitis or in good health (not recorded which). This chain joins TRBV7-2 and TRBJ2-1; D uncertain. CDR3 coding DNA: TGTGCCAGCAGCTTAGGGCCATTTAATCCCCCCCACAATGAGCAGTTCTTC. It encodes CASSLGPFNPPHNEQFF.